This T cell receptor (beta chain) appears in the sequencing data of a study of T cells in localized non-small cell lung cancer (TCRdb year 2020). The study in broad terms: Comparing tumors with uninvolved tumor-adjacent lungs, the study looked at the T cell repertoires of 220 or so patients with early-stage NSCLC. The cohort comprised 236 treatment-naïve NSCLC patients with resected, localized lung tumors. The mean age of the NSCLC patients was 60 to 85 years, with roughly 120 men and 110 or so women.

Here is what the overall study found, with its caveats: The highest T cell clonality was observed in uninvolved tumor-adjacent lung, where clonality exceeded that of tumor, suggesting that antigenic responses were more focused in uninvolved tumor-adjacent lung. A median of 57 of the top 100 tumor clones turned up in the paired uninvolved adjacent lung, and some 28 of those clones also ranked among the top 100 of that same adjacent lung. Longer overall survival was associated with higher T cell density in blood, whereas shorter survival was associated with higher clonality in adjacent lung. Because multi-region tumor sequencing was not done, intratumor heterogeneity could not be ruled out. Because the study design was exploratory, TCR variables were selected using unadjusted p-values without false-discovery rate correction.

At diagnosis, tumor, uninvolved tumor-adjacent lung and peripheral blood were collected and then preserved as a mix of FFPE and fresh-frozen material. For TCR repertoire profiling, blood samples were analyzed as peripheral blood mononuclear cells. As to this clone: Its target antigen remains unknown. No much larger clonotype is one base removed from it; base qualities were not supplied.

The immunoSEQ Assay was used to sequence TCR beta CDR3 regions from DNA. Turning to the authors' computational methods: To compute T cell density, TCR beta template counts were normalized to usable DNA, which was estimated by amplifying housekeeping genes. The preseqR package was used to estimate richness by extrapolating to 400,000 templates for PBMC samples and to 120,000 templates for tissue samples. Clonality was defined as one minus Pielou's evenness. Tissue-enriched TCRs were identified through differential abundance testing performed on productive amino-acid clonotypes, with a minimum total count of 5 and an alpha of 0.1. The Jaccard Index and the Morisita Overlap Index were used to measure how much the repertoires overlapped between compartments. GLIPH grouped TCR beta CDR3s together with public tetramer-defined viral CDR3s, and a viral motif had to include at least three viral sequences and show V-gene enrichment. Not all clones reach the TCRdb copy of this immuneACCESS table, which keeps in-frame sequences only. Checked studies attribute under half of the gap to unresolved V genes and leave the rest unexplained. Clone size and V and J calls were adopted from that table, with D and trimming inferred from the DNA. In all, the sample holds approximately 35,000 clones, and 85% to 90% of those were seen once. Around 4.5% of the sample lies in the top ten.

Looking up the germline V gene yields CDR1 ENHRY and CDR2 SYGVKD. The CDR3 runs 14 amino acids, cysteine and phenylalanine included. Here the CDR3 DNA is all that survives: 42 bases in frame from base 1. Trimming at the junction amounts to 5 bases on V and 0 bases on J, and the germline ends lie 7 bases apart. The sample consisted of peripheral blood, taken before any cancer treatment. This receptor chain uses TRBV10-3 and TRBJ2-2, with the D gene too uncertain to name. This clonotype was obtained from a man between 35 and 75 years old with stage I lung adenocarcinoma. The DNA reads TGTGCCATCAGTTCACGATCGAACACCGGGGAGCTGTTTTTT. This is translated as CAISSRSNTGELFF.